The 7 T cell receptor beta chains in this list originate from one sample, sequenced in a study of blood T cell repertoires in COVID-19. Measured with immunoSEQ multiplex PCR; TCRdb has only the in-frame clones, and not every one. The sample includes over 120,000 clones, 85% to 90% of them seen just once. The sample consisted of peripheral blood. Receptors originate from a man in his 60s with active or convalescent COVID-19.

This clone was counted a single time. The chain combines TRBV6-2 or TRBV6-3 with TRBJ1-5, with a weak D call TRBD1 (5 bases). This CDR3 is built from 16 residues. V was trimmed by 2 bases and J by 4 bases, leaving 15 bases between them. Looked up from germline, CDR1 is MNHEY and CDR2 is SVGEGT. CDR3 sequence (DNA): TGTGCCAGCAGTTACCGGGACTCCGCCAGAAATCAGCCCCAGCATTTT. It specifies CASSYRDSARNQPQHF.

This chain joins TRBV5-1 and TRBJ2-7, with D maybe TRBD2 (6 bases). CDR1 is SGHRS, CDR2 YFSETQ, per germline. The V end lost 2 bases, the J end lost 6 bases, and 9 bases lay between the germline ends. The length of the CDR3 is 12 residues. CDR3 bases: TGCGCCAGCAGCTTCCAGGGAGGCGAGCAGTACTTC. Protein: CASSFQGGEQYF. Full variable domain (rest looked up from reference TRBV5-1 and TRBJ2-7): KAGVTQTPRYLIKTRGQQVTLSCSPISGHRSVSWYQQTPGQGLQFLFEYFSETQRNKGNFPGRFSGRQFSNSRSEMNVSTLELGDSALYLCASSFQGGEQYFGPGTRLTVT.

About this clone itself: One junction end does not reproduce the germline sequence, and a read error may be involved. The CDR3 loop is CASSQLRQPTF. CDR3 DNA sequence: TGTGCCAGCAGCCAATTAAGACAGCCTACTTTT. The chain couples TRBV11-2 to TRBJ1-4; D perhaps matches TRBD1 (5 bases). The germline V gene has CDR1 SGHAT and CDR2 FQNNGV. The CDR3 length is 11 residues.

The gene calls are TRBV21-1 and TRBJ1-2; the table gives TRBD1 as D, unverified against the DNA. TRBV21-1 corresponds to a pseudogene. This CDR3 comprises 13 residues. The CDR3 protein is CATLKGANYGYTF. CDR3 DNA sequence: TGTGCCACCTTGAAGGGGGCTAACTATGGCTACACCTTC.

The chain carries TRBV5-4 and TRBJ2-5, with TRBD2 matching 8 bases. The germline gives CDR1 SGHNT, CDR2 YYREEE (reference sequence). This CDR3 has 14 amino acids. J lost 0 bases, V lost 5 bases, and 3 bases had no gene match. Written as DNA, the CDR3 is TGTGCCAGCAGGGTGACTAGCGACCAAGAGACCCAGTACTTC. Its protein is CASRVTSDQETQYF.

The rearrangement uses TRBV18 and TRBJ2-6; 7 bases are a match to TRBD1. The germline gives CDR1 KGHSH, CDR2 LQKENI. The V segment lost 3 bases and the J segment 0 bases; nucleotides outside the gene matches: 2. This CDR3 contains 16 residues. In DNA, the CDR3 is TGTGCCAGCTCACCGACAGGGAGCTCTGGGGCCAACGTCCTGACTTTC. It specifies CASSPTGSSGANVLTF.

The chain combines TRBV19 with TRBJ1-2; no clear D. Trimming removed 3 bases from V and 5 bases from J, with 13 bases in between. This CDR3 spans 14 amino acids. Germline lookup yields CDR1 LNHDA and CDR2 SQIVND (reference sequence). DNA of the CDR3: TGTGCCAGTAGTATTCGCCTCGGTCCTTATGGCTACACCTTC. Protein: CASSIRLGPYGYTF.